A selection of T cell receptor beta chains follows, all from one sample in a study of blood T cell repertoires in COVID-19. Libraries were prepared by immunoSEQ multiplex PCR; TCRdb keeps only in-frame clonotypes and omits some of them. The sample has roughly 190,000 clones, about 85% seen once. The sequenced sample consisted of peripheral blood. Receptors originate from a man aged 30-40 years with acute or convalescent COVID-19. The CDR3 runs from the conserved cysteine through the conserved F or W. Fields, in order: J gene, V gene, clone size, D gene, CDR3 protein, CDR3 DNA. The D gene is left open where the match is weak. Part of the rows lack a size; the others show once, few, many or a class for expanded clones.

TRBJ1-4	TRBV15	NA	TRBD1	CATRGQGVVANEKLFF	TGTGCCACCAGGGGACAGGGTGTGGTAGCTAATGAAAAACTGTTTTTT
TRBJ1-5	TRBV28	NA	NA	CASSRGSHRNQPQHF	TGTGCCAGCAGTCGGGGATCCCACAGAAATCAGCCCCAGCATTTT
TRBJ2-4	TRBV6-6	NA	TRBD1	CASSYPGQGDWIQYF	TGTGCCAGCAGTTACCCCGGACAGGGGGATTGGATTCAGTACTTC
TRBJ1-1	TRBV9	NA	TRBD1	CASSVVMTQGAEAFF	TGTGCCAGCAGCGTAGTGATGACCCAGGGGGCTGAAGCTTTCTTT
TRBJ1-3	TRBV10-3	NA	NA	CAIRGTTGGNTIYF	TGTGCCATCAGGGGCACGACAGGTGGAAACACCATATATTTT
TRBJ1-2	TRBV20-1	NA	NA	CSASSGYGYTF	TGCAGTGCTAGTTCGGGTTATGGCTACACCTTC
TRBJ1-2	TRBV7-3	once	TRBD1	CASSLMGTGNYGYTF	TGTGCCAGCAGCTTAATGGGGACAGGGAACTATGGCTACACCTTC
TRBJ2-1	TRBV5-8	NA	NA	CASSLGLFSSSYNEQFF	TGTGCCAGCAGCTTGGGCCTATTTTCTAGCTCCTACAATGAGCAGTTCTTC
TRBJ1-2	TRBV5-6	NA	NA	CASRQGGGYYGYTF	TGTGCCAGCAGACAGGGCGGCGGGTACTATGGCTACACCTTC
TRBJ1-5	TRBV6-5	once	NA	CASSYPRVGQPQHF	TGTGCCAGCAGTTACCCCAGGGTTGGTCAGCCCCAGCATTTT
TRBJ2-2	TRBV6-5	NA	NA	CASSRTTGYGELFF	TGTGCCAGCAGTCGGACAACTGGTTACGGGGAGCTGTTTTTT
TRBJ2-7	TRBV24-1	NA	TRBD1	CATSDTPGTGDYEQYF	TGTGCCACCAGTGATACCCCCGGGACAGGGGATTACGAGCAGTACTTC
TRBJ2-2	TRBV7-8	NA	TRBD1	CASSWDRGIGELFF	TGTGCCAGCAGCTGGGACAGGGGGATCGGGGAGCTGTTTTTT
TRBJ1-5	TRBV9	NA	NA	CASSVAGNQPQHF	TGTGCCAGCAGCGTAGCAGGGAATCAGCCCCAGCATTTT
TRBJ2-5	TRBV19	NA	TRBD2	CASSRLAVGETQYF	TGTGCCAGTAGTCGACTAGCGGTGGGGGAGACCCAGTACTTC
TRBJ1-5	TRBV5-6	NA	NA	CASSFRGGGEPQHF	TGTGCCAGCAGCTTTCGGGGGGGTGGAGAGCCCCAGCATTTT
TRBJ2-3	TRBV9	NA	NA	CASSVGPGVDPDTQYF	TGTGCCAGCAGCGTAGGGCCCGGGGTTGACCCAGATACGCAGTATTTT
TRBJ1-3	TRBV9	few	TRBD1	CASSSSGGSGNTIYF	TGTGCCAGCAGTTCCTCAGGGGGGTCTGGAAACACCATATATTTT
TRBJ1-5	TRBV30	NA	NA	CAWSGGGNQPQHF	TGTGCCTGGAGCGGAGGGGGCAATCAGCCCCAGCATTTT
TRBJ1-6	TRBV27	few	NA	CASSLTQGNAGSPLHF	TGTGCCAGCAGTCTTACTCAGGGGAATGCGGGTTCACCCCTCCACTTT
TRBJ2-2	TRBV27	NA	TRBD1	CAISRQGGIAGELFF	TGTGCCATCTCACGACAGGGGGGGATTGCCGGGGAGCTGTTTTTT
TRBJ2-7	TRBV3-1/TRBV3-2	NA	TRBD2	CASSQELAGPYEQYF	TGTGCCAGCAGCCAAGAACTAGCGGGACCCTACGAGCAGTACTTC
TRBJ2-2	TRBV10-3	NA	TRBD1	CAIRAGQGYTGELFF	TGTGCCATCAGGGCGGGACAGGGATACACCGGGGAGCTGTTTTTT
TRBJ2-6	TRBV6-1	NA	NA	CASSEGQSGANVLTF	TGTGCCAGCAGTGAAGGACAATCTGGGGCCAACGTCCTGACTTTC
TRBJ1-1	TRBV5-5	NA	TRBD1	CASIDTDRGRFTSTEAFF	TGTGCCAGCATCGACACGGACAGGGGGCGATTCACTAGCACTGAAGCTTTCTTT
TRBJ2-2	TRBV7-9	NA	NA	CASSLAGTGELFF	TGTGCCAGCAGCTTAGCCGGGACCGGGGAGCTGTTTTTT
TRBJ2-7	TRBV19	NA	TRBD2	CASSLVLSGGVEQYF	TGTGCCAGTAGTCTGGTCCTCTCGGGGGGGGTCGAGCAGTACTTC
TRBJ2-3	TRBV7-9	NA	NA	CASSLAPPDTDTQYF	TGTGCCAGCAGCTTAGCCCCACCAGACACAGATACGCAGTATTTT
TRBJ1-5	TRBV7-2	NA	TRBD1	CASSLSPGQGDQPQHF	TGTGCCAGCAGCTTATCCCCGGGACAGGGTGATCAGCCCCAGCATTTT
TRBJ1-2	TRBV6-5	NA	TRBD1	CASSYYRDRGEYGYTF	TGTGCCAGCAGTTACTACCGGGACAGGGGAGAATATGGCTACACCTTC
TRBJ1-2	TRBV3-1/TRBV3-2	NA	NA	CASSHNRSPNLRYGYTF	TGTGCCAGCAGCCACAACAGGTCCCCCAATTTACGTTACGGCTACACCTTC
TRBJ2-7	TRBV27	NA	TRBD2	CASSLSGLYYEQYF	TGTGCCAGCAGTTTATCGGGACTATACTACGAGCAGTACTTC
TRBJ2-1	TRBV7-9	NA	NA	CASSPRGPIYNEQFF	TGTGCCAGCAGCCCGCGGGGCCCTATCTACAATGAGCAGTTCTTC
TRBJ2-7	TRBV10-2	few	NA	CASSDVYSYEQYF	TGCGCCAGCAGTGATGTGTACTCCTACGAGCAGTACTTC
TRBJ2-5	TRBV7-2	NA	TRBD2	CASSLGLAGVETQYF	TGTGCCAGCAGCTTAGGCCTTGCGGGAGTCGAGACCCAGTACTTC
TRBJ2-5	TRBV9	once	TRBD2	CASSGSGRGIETQYF	TGTGCCAGCAGCGGTAGCGGGAGGGGGATAGAGACCCAGTACTTC
TRBJ2-1	TRBV9	NA	TRBD2	CASSVAGGRGGYNEQFF	TGTGCCAGCAGCGTAGCAGGTGGGAGGGGAGGTTACAATGAGCAGTTCTTC
TRBJ1-3	TRBV5-6	NA	NA	CASSFRGVSGNTIYF	TGTGCCAGCAGCTTTCGAGGAGTCTCTGGAAACACCATATATTTT
TRBJ1-1	TRBV7-2	NA	NA	CASSFGLGGNTEAFF	TGTGCCAGCAGCTTCGGCCTAGGTGGGAACACTGAAGCTTTCTTT
TRBJ1-5	TRBV6-1	NA	NA	CASSENDEVQHF	TGTGCCAGCAGTGAGAACGATGAGGTCCAGCATTTT
TRBJ1-2	TRBV6-5	NA	NA	CASRDSSNYGYTF	TGTGCCAGCAGGGACAGTAGTAACTATGGCTACACCTTC